Listed here is a single T cell receptor beta chain. The source of the sample is a study of blood T cell repertoires in COVID-19. The wider study: Acute and convalescent COVID-19 specimens originated in the United States, Italy and Spain. The analysed material was cDNA or gDNA that came from T cells, B-cell-depleted T cells, or PBMCs.

Data came from immunoSEQ multiplex PCR; TCRdb stores just in-frame clones and leaves some out. The sample shows 150,000 to 200,000 clones, roughly 84% of them seen only once. This CDR3 has 15 residues. Trimming removed 6 bases from V and 0 bases from J, with 14 bases in between. Looked up from germline, CDR1 is MNHEY and CDR2 is SVGAGI. The sample comprised peripheral blood. This TCR was recovered from a woman aged 80 or over with active or convalescent COVID-19. V gene TRBV6-5 combines with J gene TRBJ1-2; a weak D match, TRBD1 (5 bases). CDR3 loop: CASRGGTASNYGYTF. Written as DNA, the CDR3 is TGTGCCAGCAGGGGGGGGACGGCCTCTAACTATGGCTACACCTTC.